The T cell receptor (beta chain) described here comes from a study of early T cells in non-severe SARS-CoV-2 infection. Overall study: The input, bulk RNA from unsorted whole blood, was sequenced, and chains were unpaired.

TCRdb fed the 5' RACE reads into MiXCR, producing one record per CDR3 protein. Among fewer than 60,000 distinct CDR3 sequences listed, 9.5% to 12% were seen once. This clonotype has a count of ten or more. J was trimmed by 5 bases and V by 5 bases; bases with no gene match: 11. The CDR3 spans 16 residues. The germline CDR1 and CDR2 sequences are SGHVS and FNYEAQ. The chain uses TRBV7-6 and TRBJ2-1, with 8 positions matching TRBD2. Sequences were obtained from whole blood. The receptor's source is an adult who was a healthcare worker with PCR-confirmed SARS-CoV-2 infection or an uninfected control (not recorded which). CDR3 residues: CASSPRALAGHNEQFF. As DNA, the CDR3 is TGTGCCAGCAGCCCACGAGCTCTAGCGGGCCACAATGAGCAGTTCTTC.